The clone carrying this T cell receptor (beta chain) came up a few times. TCRdb passed the RT-PCR reads through MiXCR, listing each CDR3 protein once. Counted here are hundreds of thousands of distinct CDR3 sequences, 16% occurring once; the ten biggest clones make up less than 8%. This sample was taken from a study of patients and donors after allogeneic stem cell transplantation. This CDR3 comprises 16 residues. V lost 0 bases to trimming and J lost 2 bases, with 12 bases between them. In germline, CDR1 is SGHNT, CDR2 YYREEE (reference sequence). The chain uses TRBV5-4 and TRBJ1-3, with D unclear. The sequence derives from a human donor who was either an allogeneic HSCT recipient or a stem cell or donor lymphocyte infusion donor (not recorded which). It is not recorded whose cells these are; they may come from a transplant donor. The specimen sequenced was blood, either unsorted or a sorted T cell fraction (not recorded which). The CDR3 DNA follows: TGTGCCAGCAGCTTGGCCTCTGGGTTCCCTGGAAACACCATATATTTT. As protein: CASSLASGFPGNTIYF.